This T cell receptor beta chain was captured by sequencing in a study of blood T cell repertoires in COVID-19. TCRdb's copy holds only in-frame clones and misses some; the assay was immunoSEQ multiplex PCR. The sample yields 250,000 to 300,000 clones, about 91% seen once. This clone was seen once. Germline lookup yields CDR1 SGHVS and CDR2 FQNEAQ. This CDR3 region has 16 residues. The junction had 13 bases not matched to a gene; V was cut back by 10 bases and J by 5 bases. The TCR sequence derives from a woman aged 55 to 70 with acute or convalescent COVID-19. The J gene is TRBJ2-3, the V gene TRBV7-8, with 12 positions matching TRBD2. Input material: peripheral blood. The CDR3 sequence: CATRARLAGELDTQYF. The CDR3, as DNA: TGTGCCACCAGGGCCCGACTAGCGGGAGAGTTAGATACGCAGTATTTT.